The rows below give T cell receptor beta chains drawn from one sample of a study of CD8+CD57+ T cells in acquired aplastic anemia. TCRdb processed the reads anew with MiXCR; each CDR3 protein has one entry. Among 55,000 to 80,000 distinct CDR3 sequences listed, 45% to 55% were seen once. Sequenced: sorted CD4+, CD8+, or CD8+CD57+ T cells (not recorded which) from PBMCs. These receptors were collected from a human donor in good health, serving as a control. The CDR3 runs from the conserved cysteine through the conserved F or W. The D gene is left open where the match is weak. Clone size, where shown, is once, few, many, or a class for clones that have expanded.

>NA|TRBJ1-6|TRBV9|NA
TGTGCCAGCAGCGTATCGGGAGGGCAATCACCCCTCCACTTT
CASSVSGGQSPLHF
>many|TRBJ2-2|TRBV6-5|NA
TGTGCCAGCACTAACTACAGGTTCGGCACCGGGGAGCTGTTTTTT
CASTNYRFGTGELFF
>once|TRBJ1-2|TRBV7-2|NA
TGTGCCAGCAGCTTAGGTGGGCAGATCTATGGCTACACCTTC
CASSLGGQIYGYTF
>NA|TRBJ2-1|TRBV19|NA
TGTGCCAGCAGTAAATCCAATGAGCAGTTCTTC
CASSKSNEQFF
>many|TRBJ1-5|TRBV6-1|NA
TGTGCCAGCAGTGACAGGGGCAATCAGCCCCAGCATTTT
CASSDRGNQPQHF
>NA|TRBJ1-6|TRBV20-1|NA
TGCAGTGCCTCGGCCGGGGAAGGCTCACCCCTCCACTTT
CSASAGEGSPLHF
>medium-sized|TRBJ1-2|TRBV20-1|NA
TGCAGTGCCGGAGAAGGGTTCGGCTACACCTTC
CSAGEGFGYTF
>NA|TRBJ2-3|TRBV19|NA
TGTGCCAGTACCTCACACAGGGATAGTACAGATACGCAGTATTTT
CASTSHRDSTDTQYF
>many|TRBJ2-2|TRBV7-9|TRBD2
TGTGCCAGCAGCTTAGCGGGACTAGCGGGGACCCGGGGCACCGGGGAGCTGTTTTTT
CASSLAGLAGTRGTGELFF
>NA|TRBJ1-1|TRBV29-1|NA
TGCAGCGTTGAGAGAAGGGACGGTTACATGAACACTGAAGCTTTCTTT
CSVERRDGYMNTEAFF
>NA|TRBJ1-5|TRBV11-3|TRBD1
TGTGCCAGCAGCGAAGACAGGGGAAGGCCCCAGCATTTT
CASSEDRGRPQHF
>NA|TRBJ2-5|TRBV9|TRBD2
TGTGCCAGCAGCGTAGATAGCGGGGGGTTCCCAGAGACCCAGTACTTC
CASSVDSGGFPETQYF